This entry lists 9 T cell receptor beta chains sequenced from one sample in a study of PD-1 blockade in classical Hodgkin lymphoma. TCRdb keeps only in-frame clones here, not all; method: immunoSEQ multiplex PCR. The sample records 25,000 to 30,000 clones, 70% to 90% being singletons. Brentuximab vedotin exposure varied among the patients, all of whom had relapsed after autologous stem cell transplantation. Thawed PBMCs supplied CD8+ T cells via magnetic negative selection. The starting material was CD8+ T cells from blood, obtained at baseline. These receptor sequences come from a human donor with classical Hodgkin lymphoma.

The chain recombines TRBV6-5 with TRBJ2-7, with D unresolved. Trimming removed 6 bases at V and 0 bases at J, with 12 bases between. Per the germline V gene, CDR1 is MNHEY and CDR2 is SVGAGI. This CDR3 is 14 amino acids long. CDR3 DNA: TGTGCCAGCAGCCCCGGGCGCTTCTCCTACGAGCAGTACTTC. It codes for CASSPGRFSYEQYF.

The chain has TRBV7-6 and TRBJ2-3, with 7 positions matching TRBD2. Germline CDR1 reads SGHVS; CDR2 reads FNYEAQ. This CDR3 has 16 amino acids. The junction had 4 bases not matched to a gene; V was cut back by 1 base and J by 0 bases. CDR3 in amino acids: CASSLVAGASTDTQYF. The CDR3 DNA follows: TGTGCCAGCAGCTTAGTGGCGGGAGCTAGCACAGATACGCAGTATTTT. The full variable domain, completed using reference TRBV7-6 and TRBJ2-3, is GAGVSQSPRYKVTKRGQDVALRCDPISGHVSLYWYRQALGQGPEFLTYFNYEAQQDKSGLPNDRFSAERPEGSISTLTIQRTEQRDSAMYRCASSLVAGASTDTQYFGPGTRLTVL.

The CDR3 region is CATSIILMGGPTYEQYF. DNA of the CDR3: TGTGCCACCAGCATAATCCTAATGGGGGGCCCGACCTACGAGCAGTACTTC. The rearrangement links TRBV15 to TRBJ2-7; D tentatively reads TRBD1 or TRBD2 (6 bases each). Germline CDR1 and CDR2: LNHNV and YYDKDF (reference sequence). CDR3 length: 17 residues. V was clipped by 4 bases and J by 2 bases, with 21 bases between them.

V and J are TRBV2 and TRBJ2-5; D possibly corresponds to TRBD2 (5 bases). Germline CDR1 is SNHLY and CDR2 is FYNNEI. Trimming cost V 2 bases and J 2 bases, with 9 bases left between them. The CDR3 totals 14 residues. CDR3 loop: CASSEWRVQETQYF. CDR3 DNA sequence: TGTGCCAGCAGTGAATGGCGGGTTCAAGAGACCCAGTACTTC.

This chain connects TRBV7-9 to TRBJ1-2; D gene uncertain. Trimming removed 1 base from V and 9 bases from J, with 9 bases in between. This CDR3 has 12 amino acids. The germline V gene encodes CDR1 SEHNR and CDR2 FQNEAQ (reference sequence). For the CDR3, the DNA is TGTGCCAGCAGCTTAGATAGGAGGAGCTACACCTTC. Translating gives CASSLDRRSYTF.

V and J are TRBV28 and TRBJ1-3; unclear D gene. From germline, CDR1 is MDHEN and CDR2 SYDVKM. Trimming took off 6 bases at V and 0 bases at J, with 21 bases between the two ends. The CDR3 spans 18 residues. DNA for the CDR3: TGTGCCAGCAGCCCCCTCTTAGTGCGTTCACTCTCTGGAAACACCATATATTTT. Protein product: CASSPLLVRSLSGNTIYF.

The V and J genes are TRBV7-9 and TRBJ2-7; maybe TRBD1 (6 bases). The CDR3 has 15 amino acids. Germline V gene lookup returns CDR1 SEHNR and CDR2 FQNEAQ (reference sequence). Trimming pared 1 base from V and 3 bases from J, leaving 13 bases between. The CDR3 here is CASSLVGQRGYEQYF. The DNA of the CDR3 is TGTGCCAGCAGCTTAGTAGGACAGCGAGGCTACGAGCAGTACTTC.

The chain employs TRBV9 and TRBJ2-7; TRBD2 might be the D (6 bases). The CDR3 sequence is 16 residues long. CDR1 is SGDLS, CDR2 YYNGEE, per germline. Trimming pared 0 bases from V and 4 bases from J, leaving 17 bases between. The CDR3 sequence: CASSVARTGAVYEQYF. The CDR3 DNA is TGTGCCAGCAGCGTAGCGAGAACGGGAGCCGTTTACGAGCAGTACTTC. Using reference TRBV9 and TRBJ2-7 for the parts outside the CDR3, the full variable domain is DSGVTQTPKHLITATGQRVTLRCSPRSGDLSVYWYQQSLDQGLQFLIQYYNGEERAKGNILERFSAQQFPDLHSELNLSSLELGDSALYFCASSVARTGAVYEQYFGPGTRLTVT.

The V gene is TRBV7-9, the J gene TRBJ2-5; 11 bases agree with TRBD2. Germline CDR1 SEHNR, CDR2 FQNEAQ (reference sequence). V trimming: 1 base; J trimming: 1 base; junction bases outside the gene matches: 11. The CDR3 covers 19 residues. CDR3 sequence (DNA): TGTGCCAGCAGCTTAGGTGGCCTAGCGGGAGGCCGATTCCAAGAGACCCAGTACTTC. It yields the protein CASSLGGLAGGRFQETQYF.